The 19 T cell receptor beta chains listed next were all sequenced from one sample in a study of T cell responses to AZD1222 COVID-19 vaccine. Profiled with immunoSEQ multiplex PCR; TCRdb holds only in-frame clones, not every one. The sample includes roughly 120,000 clones, about 90% of them seen just once. The sample consisted of peripheral blood, taken on day 0 of AZD1222 vaccination. The receptors were gathered from an adult in good health.

The gene calls are TRBV5-6 and TRBJ1-2, with D unresolved. V lost 4 bases, J lost 8 bases, and 15 bases lay in between. Germline V gene sequence: CDR1 SGHDT, CDR2 YYEEEE. The CDR3 loop spans 13 amino acids. For the CDR3, the DNA is TGTGCCAGCAGCCGGCCGGGTGTGCGAGGCTACACCTTC. Its translation: CASSRPGVRGYTF.

J is TRBJ1-4 and V is TRBV28; D is unresolved. Germline-derived CDR1 and CDR2 are MDHEN and SYDVKM. There are 15 residues in the CDR3. The germline V and J ends were trimmed by 6 bases and 8 bases, with 19 bases remaining between them. Here the CDR3 reads CASRSPGHSMEKLFF. In nucleotides, the CDR3 is TGTGCCAGCAGGTCACCGGGCCATTCGATGGAAAAACTGTTTTTT.

J is TRBJ1-6 and V is TRBV7-9; D uncertain. Trimming took off 6 bases at V and 7 bases at J, with 7 bases between the two ends. Germline loops: CDR1 SEHNR, CDR2 FQNEAQ (reference sequence). This CDR3 is built from 12 residues. CDR3 nucleotides: TGTGCCAGCAGGGAGGGAAATTCACCCCTCCACTTT. Translating it yields CASREGNSPLHF.

This clone was detected only once. This chain uses TRBV5-8 with TRBJ2-3; 10 bases map to TRBD1. The junction had 13 bases not matched to a gene; V was cut back by 0 bases and J by 0 bases. CDR1 SGHTS and CDR2 YDEGEE come from the germline V gene. The CDR3 contains 20 residues. CDR3 DNA: TGTGCCAGCAGCTTGGGAGCGGGACAGGGGTCCCCTGTGAGCACAGATACGCAGTATTTT. Its translation is CASSLGAGQGSPVSTDTQYF. The full variable domain, rest sourced from reference TRBV5-8 and TRBJ2-3, is EAGVTQSPTHLIKTRGQQATLRCSPISGHTSVYWYQQALGLGLQFLLWYDEGEERNRGNFPPRFSGRQFPNYSSELNVNALELEDSALYLCASSLGAGQGSPVSTDTQYFGPGTRLTVL.

The V and J genes are TRBV20-1 and TRBJ1-4; D not certain. The CDR3 runs 11 residues. Trimming took 0 bases from V and 12 from J, leaving 8 bases between them. Germline V gene sequence: CDR1 DFQATT, CDR2 SNEGSKA (reference sequence). CDR3 coding DNA: TGCAGTGCTAGAGATCAGGTGGAACTGTTTTTT. It specifies CSARDQVELFF.

The chain has TRBV6-5 and TRBJ1-4; D unresolved. There are 16 residues in the CDR3. Germline values: CDR1 MNHEY, CDR2 SVGAGI. V shed 0 bases and J shed 7 bases, with 15 bases lying between them. CDR3 in amino acids: CASSYSGLGSTEKLFF. The CDR3, as DNA: TGTGCCAGCAGTTACTCGGGCTTGGGGAGTACTGAAAAACTGTTTTTT.

As to this clone: Other DNA sequences in the sample encode the same CDR3. The genes are TRBV20-1 and TRBJ1-5; no firm D call. The CDR3 consists of 14 residues. CDR1 and CDR2 from the germline V gene are DFQATT and SNEGSKA (reference sequence). Trimming took off 3 bases at V and 0 bases at J, with 9 bases between the two ends. The DNA of the CDR3 is TGCAGTGCTAGTAGAGGCGTTAGCAATCAGCCCCAGCATTTT. The encoded protein is CSASRGVSNQPQHF.

This chain joins TRBV2 and TRBJ1-1; 7 bases are shared with TRBD1. V trimming: 5 bases; J trimming: 4 bases; junction bases outside the gene matches: 1. CDR1 is SNHLY and CDR2 is FYNNEI in the germline V gene. This CDR3 is 12 amino acids long. Written as DNA, the CDR3 is TGTGCCAGCAGTTCAGGGGGCACTGAAGCTTTCTTT. Its translation: CASSSGGTEAFF.

The chain carries TRBV2 and TRBJ2-4, with TRBD2 matching over 13 bases. V lost 1 base to trimming and J lost 0 bases; unmatched junction nucleotides: 6. The CDR3 contains 19 residues. The germline V gene has CDR1 SNHLY and CDR2 FYNNEI. In nucleotides, the CDR3 is TGTGCCAGCAGTGAAGGGGCGGGACTAGCGGGGTTAGCCAAAAACATTCAGTACTTC. This codes for CASSEGAGLAGLAKNIQYF.

This clone was detected only a few times. The rearrangement joins TRBV6-5 to TRBJ1-1; D not certain. The germline V gene has CDR1 MNHEY and CDR2 SVGAGI. This CDR3 is 12 amino acids long. The V gene lost 3 bases and the J gene lost 11 bases, with 13 bases spanning the gap. The CDR3 is CASSYREGKAFF. For the CDR3, the DNA is TGTGCCAGCAGTTATCGTGAAGGGAAGGCTTTCTTT.

The chain couples TRBV20-1 to TRBJ2-7, with D tentatively TRBD1 or TRBD2 (5 bases each). CDR1 is DFQATT, CDR2 SNEGSKA, per germline (reference sequence). Between the trimmed V and J ends, which lost 5 bases and 6 bases, there was a span of 11 bases. The CDR3 length is 11 residues. CDR3 DNA: TGCAGTGCTGCAACCGGGGCCGAGCAGTACTTC. This sequence encodes CSAATGAEQYF.

The V gene is TRBV30, the J gene TRBJ2-3; no clear D. The V and J ends lost 1 base and 4 bases respectively, with 9 bases between them. There are 13 residues in the CDR3. Germline V gene lookup returns CDR1 GTSNPN and CDR2 SVGIG (reference sequence). CDR3 sequence reads: CAWSDPPPDTQYF. DNA of the CDR3: TGTGCCTGGAGTGATCCCCCCCCAGATACGCAGTATTTT.

This chain connects TRBV19 to TRBJ1-5; unclear D gene. This CDR3 comprises 13 residues. V was trimmed by 5 bases and J by 4 bases, leaving 9 bases between them. The germline gives CDR1 LNHDA, CDR2 SQIVND (reference sequence). The CDR3 loop is CASSFPSNQPQHF. The CDR3 DNA sequence: TGTGCCAGTAGTTTCCCATCGAATCAGCCCCAGCATTTT.

The chain carries TRBV6-6 and TRBJ2-5; 7 bases agree with TRBD1. This CDR3 comprises 14 residues. J lost 1 base, V lost 6 bases, and 5 bases had no gene match. The germline gives CDR1 MNHNY, CDR2 SVGAGI (reference sequence). The CDR3 here is CASSRDRVQETQYF. As DNA, the CDR3 is TGTGCCAGCAGCCGAGACAGGGTCCAAGAGACCCAGTACTTC.

Turning to this clone: Mismatch with germline at one junction end may stem from a read error. V gene TRBV7-7 combines with J gene TRBJ2-1; 7 positions match TRBD1. The CDR3 contains 16 residues. Germline V gene lookup returns CDR1 SSHAT and CDR2 FNYEAQ (reference sequence). The chain's CDR3 is CASSPETGLGHNEQFF. The DNA of the CDR3 is TGTGCTAGCAGCCCCGAGACAGGGTTGGGGCACAATGAGCAGTTCTTC.

This sequence joins TRBV11-2 and TRBJ1-3; D remains ambiguous. Trimming took off 0 bases at V and 0 bases at J, with 12 bases between the two ends. Germline-derived CDR1 and CDR2 are SGHAT and FQNNGV. The CDR3 is made up of 17 amino acids. In DNA, the CDR3 is TGTGCCAGCAGCTTAGAGTCTTCTTGGGGCTCTGGAAACACCATATATTTT. Protein sequence: CASSLESSWGSGNTIYF.

This chain uses TRBV2 with TRBJ2-1; a weak D match, TRBD2 (6 bases). This CDR3 is built from 15 residues. Trimming left V 6 bases short and J 0 bases short, with 12 bases between. The V gene's germline CDR1 is SNHLY and CDR2 FYNNEI. In DNA, the CDR3 is TGTGCCAGCAGGGACCTCGGGGGCTCCTACAATGAGCAGTTCTTC. Its protein product is CASRDLGGSYNEQFF.

V usage is TRBV6-5 and J usage is TRBJ1-1; D gene unclear. The germline V and J ends were trimmed by 6 bases and 4 bases, with 9 bases remaining between them. The CDR3 contains 12 residues. CDR1 and CDR2 from the germline V gene are MNHEY and SVGAGI. Written as DNA, the CDR3 is TGTGCCAGCAGCCCGCGTATCACTGAAGCTTTCTTT. Translated: CASSPRITEAFF.

The genes are TRBV29-1 and TRBJ1-2; 10 bases fit TRBD1. The CDR3 is 13 amino acids. Germline CDR1 reads SQVTM; CDR2 reads ANQGSEA. Trimming cost V 7 bases and J 2 bases; bases outside gene matches: 4. The CDR3 sequence: CSAWTGGNYGYTF. The CDR3 nucleotides are TGCAGCGCTTGGACAGGGGGGAACTATGGCTACACCTTC.